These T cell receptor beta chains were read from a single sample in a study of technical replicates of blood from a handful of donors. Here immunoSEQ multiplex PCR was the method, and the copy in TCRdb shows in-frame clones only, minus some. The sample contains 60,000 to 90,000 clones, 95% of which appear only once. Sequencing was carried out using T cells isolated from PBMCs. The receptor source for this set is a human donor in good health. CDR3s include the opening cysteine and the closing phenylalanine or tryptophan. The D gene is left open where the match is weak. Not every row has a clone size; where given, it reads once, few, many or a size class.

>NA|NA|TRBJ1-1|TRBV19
CASSIESGATEAFF
TGTGCCAGTAGTATAGAAAGCGGAGCCACTGAAGCTTTCTTT
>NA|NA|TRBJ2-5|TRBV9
CASSVGGQETQYF
TGTGCCAGCAGCGTAGGAGGGCAAGAGACCCAGTACTTC
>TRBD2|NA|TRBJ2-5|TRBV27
CASSSKPYFTGLVQETQYF
TGTGCCAGCAGTTCAAAGCCCTACTTCACAGGACTAGTACAAGAGACCCAGTACTTC
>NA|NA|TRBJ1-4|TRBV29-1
CSVAITVEKLFF
TGCAGCGTTGCCATAACAGTTGAAAAACTGTTTTTT
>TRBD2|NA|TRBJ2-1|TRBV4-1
CASSQAGGPDEQFF
TGCGCCAGCAGCCAAGCGGGGGGGCCGGATGAGCAGTTCTTC
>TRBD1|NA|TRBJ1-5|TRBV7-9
CASSMGTGYSNQPQHF
TGTGCCAGCAGCATGGGGACAGGTTATAGCAATCAGCCCCAGCATTTT
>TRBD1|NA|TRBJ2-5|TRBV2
CASSEVGRGQNRETQYF
TGTGCCAGCAGTGAAGTTGGCAGGGGGCAGAACCGGGAGACCCAGTACTTC
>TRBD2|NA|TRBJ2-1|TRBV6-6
CASSPCLAGECEQFF
TGTGCCAGCAGTCCCTGTCTAGCGGGAGAATGCGAGCAGTTCTTC
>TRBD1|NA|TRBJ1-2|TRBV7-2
CASSLRPGQASRYTF
TGTGCCAGCAGCTTAAGGCCGGGACAGGCGAGTCGCTACACCTTC
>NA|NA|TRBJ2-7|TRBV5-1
CASSLVRSYEQYF
TGCGCCAGCAGCTTGGTTCGCTCCTACGAGCAGTACTTC
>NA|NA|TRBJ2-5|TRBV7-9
CASRSAGGQETQYF
TGTGCCAGCAGGTCCGCCGGGGGCCAAGAGACCCAGTACTTC
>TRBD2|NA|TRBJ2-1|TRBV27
CASSLNGGGTYNEQFF
TGTGCCAGCAGTTTAAATGGCGGGGGGACCTACAATGAGCAGTTCTTC
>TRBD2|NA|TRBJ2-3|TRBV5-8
CASSLYTSGGATDTQYF
TGTGCCAGCAGCTTGTACACTAGCGGGGGGGCCACAGATACGCAGTATTTT
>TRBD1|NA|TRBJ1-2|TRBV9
CASSVAEGSRQGYGYTF
TGTGCCAGCAGCGTAGCCGAGGGGTCCCGACAGGGCTATGGCTACACCTTC
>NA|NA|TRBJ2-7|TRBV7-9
CASSKNDPTYEQYF
TGTGCCAGCAGTAAAAACGATCCTACCTACGAGCAGTACTTC
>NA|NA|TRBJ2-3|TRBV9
CASSVENWGVPDTQYF
TGTGCCAGCAGCGTAGAGAACTGGGGGGTCCCAGATACGCAGTATTTT
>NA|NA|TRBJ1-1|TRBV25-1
CASLMNTEAFF
TGTGCCAGCCTTATGAACACTGAAGCTTTCTTT
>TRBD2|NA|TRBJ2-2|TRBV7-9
CASSLTAGGFAGELFF
TGTGCCAGCAGCTTAACAGCGGGAGGGTTCGCCGGGGAGCTGTTTTTT
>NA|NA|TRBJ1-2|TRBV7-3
CASSPTKEAGHTF
TGTGCCAGCAGCCCCACTAAGGAAGCGGGCCACACCTTC
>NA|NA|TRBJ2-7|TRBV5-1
CASSLGPTEVEQYF
TGCGCCAGCAGCTTGGGACCGACAGAGGTCGAGCAGTACTTC
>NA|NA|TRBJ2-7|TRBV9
CASSVDGIRSEQYF
TGTGCCAGCAGCGTAGATGGTATACGGAGCGAGCAGTACTTC
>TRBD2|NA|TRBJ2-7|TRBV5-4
CASSQAGDSYEQYF
TGTGCCAGCAGCCAAGCGGGAGACAGCTACGAGCAGTACTTC
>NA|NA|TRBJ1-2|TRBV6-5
CASSFSRASLAYGYTF
TGTGCCAGCAGTTTTTCGAGGGCCAGCTTAGCTTATGGCTACACCTTC
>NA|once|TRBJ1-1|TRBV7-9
CASSQGQWVGTEAFF
TGTGCCAGCAGCCAAGGACAGTGGGTAGGCACTGAAGCTTTCTTT
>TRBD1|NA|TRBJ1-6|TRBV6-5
CASSRQGLVSPLHF
TGTGCCAGCAGTCGACAGGGCCTGGTTTCACCCCTCCACTTT
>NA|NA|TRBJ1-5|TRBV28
CASSFQRQARNQPQHF
TGTGCCAGCAGTTTCCAAAGGCAGGCCCGCAATCAGCCCCAGCATTTT
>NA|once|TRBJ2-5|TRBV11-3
CASSLDSQETQYF
TGTGCCAGCAGCTTAGACAGCCAAGAGACCCAGTACTTC
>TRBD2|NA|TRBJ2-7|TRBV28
CASTYGGSSYEQYF
TGTGCCAGCACCTACGGGGGGAGCTCCTACGAGCAGTACTTC
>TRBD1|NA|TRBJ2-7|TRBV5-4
CASSSQGAQTEQYF
TGTGCCAGCAGCTCACAGGGGGCGCAGACCGAGCAGTACTTC
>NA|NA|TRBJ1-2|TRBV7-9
CASSFKVRGASNYGYTF
TGTGCCAGCAGCTTTAAAGTACGGGGGGCGTCCAACTATGGCTACACCTTC
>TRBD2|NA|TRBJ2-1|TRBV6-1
CASSEAASGGLSNEQFF
TGTGCCAGCAGTGAAGCGGCTAGCGGGGGGTTGTCAAATGAGCAGTTCTTC
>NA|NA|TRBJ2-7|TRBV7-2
CASSSWERYEQYF
TGTGCCAGCAGCTCTTGGGAGCGTTACGAGCAGTACTTC
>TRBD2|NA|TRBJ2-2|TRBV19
CASGTSGRRTGELFF
TGTGCCAGCGGGACTAGCGGGAGAAGAACCGGGGAGCTGTTTTTT
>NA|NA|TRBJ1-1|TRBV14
CASSQVGGNTEAFF
TGTGCCAGCAGCCAAGTAGGGGGGAACACTGAAGCTTTCTTT
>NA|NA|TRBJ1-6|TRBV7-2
CASSFGSVPFSPLHF
TGTGCCAGCAGCTTCGGGTCAGTACCCTTTTCACCCCTCCACTTT
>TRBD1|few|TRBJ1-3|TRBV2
CAVTGTASSRNTIYF
TGTGCCGTCACCGGGACAGCTAGCTCTCGAAACACCATATATTTT
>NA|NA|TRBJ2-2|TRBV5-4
CASSFTGFGTGELFF
TGTGCCAGCAGCTTTACAGGGTTTGGCACCGGGGAGCTGTTTTTT
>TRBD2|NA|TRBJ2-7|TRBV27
CASSLSLAANYEQYF
TGTGCCAGCAGTTTATCACTAGCGGCCAACTACGAGCAGTACTTC
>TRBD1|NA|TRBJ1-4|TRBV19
CASSDRGGATNEKLFF
TGTGCCAGTAGTGACAGGGGTGGAGCAACTAATGAAAAACTGTTTTTT
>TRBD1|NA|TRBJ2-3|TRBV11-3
CASSSYPGTGYADTQYF
TGTGCCAGCAGCTCCTACCCCGGGACAGGGTATGCAGATACGCAGTATTTT
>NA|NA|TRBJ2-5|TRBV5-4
CASSLSSLYVETQYF
TGTGCCAGCAGCTTGTCGAGCCTCTATGTAGAGACCCAGTACTTC
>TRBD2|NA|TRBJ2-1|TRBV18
CASSDVSGVTYNEQFF
TGTGCCAGCTCAGATGTAAGCGGGGTTACCTACAATGAGCAGTTCTTC
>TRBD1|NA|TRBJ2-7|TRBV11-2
CASSRPPAGQAGSYEQYF
TGTGCCAGCAGCCGACCCCCGGCGGGACAGGCTGGCTCCTACGAGCAGTACTTC
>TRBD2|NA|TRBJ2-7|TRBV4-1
CASSPGTSGIYEQYF
TGCGCCAGCAGCCCCGGGACTAGCGGAATTTACGAGCAGTACTTC
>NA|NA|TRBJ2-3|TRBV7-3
CASSKGSGSTDTQYF
TGTGCCAGCAGCAAGGGTAGCGGAAGCACAGATACGCAGTATTTT
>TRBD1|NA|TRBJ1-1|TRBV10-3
CAIGDRGGNTEAFF
TGTGCCATCGGGGACAGGGGTGGGAACACTGAAGCTTTCTTT
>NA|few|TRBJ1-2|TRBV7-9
CASSLTENYGYTF
TGTGCCAGCAGCTTAACAGAGAACTATGGCTACACCTTC
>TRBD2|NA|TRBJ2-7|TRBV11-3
CASSFGGGATYEQYF
TGTGCCAGCAGCTTTGGCGGGGGGGCGACCTACGAGCAGTACTTC
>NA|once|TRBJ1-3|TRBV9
CASSAGSTGNTIYF
TGTGCCAGCAGCGCAGGGTCTACTGGAAACACCATATATTTT
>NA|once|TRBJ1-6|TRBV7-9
CASSLEYRTGFYNSPLHF
TGTGCCAGCAGCTTAGAATATCGGACGGGGTTCTATAATTCACCCCTCCACTTT
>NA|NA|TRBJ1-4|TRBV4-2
CASSQLQRQGGEKLFF
TGTGCCAGCAGTCAACTTCAAAGGCAGGGAGGCGAAAAACTGTTTTTT
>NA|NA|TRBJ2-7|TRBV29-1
CSVETQGEQYF
TGCAGCGTTGAGACCCAGGGCGAGCAGTACTTC
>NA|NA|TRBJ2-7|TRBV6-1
CASSDNGNYEQYF
TGTGCCAGCAGTGACAACGGGAACTACGAGCAGTACTTC
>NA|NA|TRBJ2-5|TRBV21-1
CASSNRGPSARETQYF
TGTGCCAGCAGCAATCGCGGGCCCTCGGCTCGGGAGACCCAGTACTTC
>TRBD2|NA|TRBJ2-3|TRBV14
CASSRLAGGRSTDTQYF
TGTGCCAGCAGCCGCCTAGCGGGGGGACGTTCCACAGATACGCAGTATTTT
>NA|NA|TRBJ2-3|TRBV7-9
CASSQGKAQEYF
TGTGCCAGCAGCCAGGGGAAAGCTCAGGAGTATTTT
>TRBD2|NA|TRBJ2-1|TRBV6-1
CASSEAVAGGPGDEQFF
TGTGCCAGCAGTGAGGCCGTAGCGGGGGGGCCGGGAGATGAGCAGTTCTTC
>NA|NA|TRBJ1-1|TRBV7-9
CASSLGGPAYNTEAFF
TGTGCCAGCAGCTTAGGGGGGCCGGCCTATAACACTGAAGCTTTCTTT
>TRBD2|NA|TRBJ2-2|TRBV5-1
CASSLGLASTGELFF
TGCGCCAGCAGCTTGGGACTAGCGAGCACCGGGGAGCTGTTTTTT